Listed below are T cell receptor beta chains from one sample, sequenced in a study of blood T cell repertoires in COVID-19. Assay used: immunoSEQ multiplex PCR; TCRdb lists only in-frame clones, some missing. The sample shows roughly 250,000 clones, roughly 90% of them seen only once. The sequencing sample was made of peripheral blood. The source is a woman aged 35 to 49 who had recovered from COVID-19. Each CDR3 is given with its conserved first and last residue. A D gene is named only where the DNA matches it firmly. A clone size is listed for some rows: how often the clone was seen (once, few, many), or a class if it is expanded.

TRBJ2-7 | TRBV6-5 | - | - | TGTGCCAGCAGCCCCCAGAGCGGCCCCTACGAGCAGTACTTC | CASSPQSGPYEQYF
TRBJ1-1 | TRBV7-2 | - | - | TGTGCCAGCAGCCGCCGCACAGGGAGAACGGTGAACACTGAAGCTTTCTTT | CASSRRTGRTVNTEAFF
TRBJ2-7 | TRBV7-2 | few | - | TGTGCCAGCAGCTTAAACCCGAGCTCCTACGAGCAGTACTTC | CASSLNPSSYEQYF
TRBJ1-6 | TRBV30 | - | TRBD1 | TGTGCCTGGAGGGAGACAGGGAATTCACCCCTCCACTTT | CAWRETGNSPLHF
TRBJ2-7 | TRBV7-9 | - | TRBD1 | TGTGCCAGCAGCTTATCCGGAGACAGGGGCTCCTACGAGCAGTACTTC | CASSLSGDRGSYEQYF
TRBJ2-5 | TRBV5-4 | - | TRBD1 | TGTGCCAGCAGCTTGGGGGGACAGCAAGAGACCCAGTACTTC | CASSLGGQQETQYF
TRBJ1-1 | TRBV7-9 | few | - | TGTGCCAGCAGCTCGAGGTCAGGGTACACTGAAGCTTTCTTT | CASSSRSGYTEAFF
TRBJ2-4 | TRBV18 | - | - | TGTGCCAGCTCACCACCGATTAAAAGGGCCGGGGTGAACATTCAGTACTTC | CASSPPIKRAGVNIQYF
TRBJ2-7 | TRBV10-1 | - | TRBD1 | TGCGCCAGCATCTGCTTTACAGGGGGCCCTCCACCTCCCTACGAGCAGTACTTC | CASICFTGGPPPPYEQYF
TRBJ1-5 | TRBV7-6 | - | TRBD1 | TGTGCCAGCAGCACGGACAGGGATCAGCCCCAGCATTTT | CASSTDRDQPQHF
TRBJ2-1 | TRBV6-4 | - | TRBD1 | TGTGCCAGCAGTGAGTCAGGGGGTAGTAGCTCCTACAATGAGCAGTTCTTC | CASSESGGSSSYNEQFF
TRBJ2-2 | TRBV7-2 | - | - | TGTGCCAGCAGCTTAGTACAGGCGACCGGGGAGCTGTTTTTT | CASSLVQATGELFF
TRBJ2-7 | TRBV10-2 | - | TRBD2 | TGCGCCAGCTCCACCGGGGGGACTAGCTCCTACGAGCAGTACTTC | CASSTGGTSSYEQYF
TRBJ1-1 | TRBV6-1 | - | - | TGTGCCAGCAGTGAAGGGGCAGAAGCTTTCTTT | CASSEGAEAFF
TRBJ2-1 | TRBV5-5 | - | - | TGTGCCAGCAGCTTGGAGTTGAGAGGGTTCTACAATGAGCAGTTCTTC | CASSLELRGFYNEQFF
TRBJ2-3 | TRBV5-6 | - | TRBD2 | TGTGCCAGCAGCCGCCGGGACTACGGGGATACGCAGTATTTT | CASSRRDYGDTQYF
TRBJ2-5 | TRBV6-4 | - | - | TGTGCCAGCTGGCTTTACAGGAGAAAGGAGACCCAGTACTTC | CASWLYRRKETQYF
TRBJ2-7 | TRBV11-3 | - | TRBD1 | TGTGCCAGCAGCTCCTGGACAGGAAGCTCCTACGAGCAGTACTTC | CASSSWTGSSYEQYF
TRBJ1-2 | TRBV30 | - | TRBD1 | TGTGCCTGGAGTCCTGACAGGGAAAACTATGGCTACACCTTC | CAWSPDRENYGYTF
TRBJ2-2 | TRBV2 | - | - | TGTGCCAGCAGTGCGGCAGGATCCGGGGAGCTGTTTTTT | CASSAAGSGELFF
TRBJ2-1 | TRBV3-1/TRBV3-2 | few | - | TGTGCCAGCAGCCAAGTTGGCCCACTAGAACGGGCCTACAATGAGCAGTTCTTC | CASSQVGPLERAYNEQFF
TRBJ2-4 | TRBV9 | - | TRBD1 | TGTGCCAGCAGCGAAAACCGGGACAGGGGCGGATTTGGGGCCAAAAACATTCAGTACTTC | CASSENRDRGGFGAKNIQYF
TRBJ2-1 | TRBV11-3 | once | TRBD2 | TGTGCCAGCAGCACCCCAAGCGGGAGCAATGAGCAGTTCTTC | CASSTPSGSNEQFF
TRBJ2-1 | TRBV7-9 | - | TRBD2 | TGTGCCAGCAGCTTTAAGGCTAGCGGGGTCAATGAGCAGTTCTTC | CASSFKASGVNEQFF
TRBJ2-3 | TRBV5-4 | - | - | TGTGCCAGCAGCCCCAGGGGGCGGGAGGGAGCAGATACGCAGTATTTT | CASSPRGREGADTQYF
TRBJ2-3 | TRBV7-2 | once | TRBD2 | TGTGCCAGCAGCTCCCCCGGGACTAGCGGGGGTAGTGCCACAGATACGCAGTATTTT | CASSSPGTSGGSATDTQYF
TRBJ2-5 | TRBV7-2 | - | TRBD1 | TGTGCCAGCAGCATGACAGGGGGCTTACTTAAAGAGACCCAGTACTTC | CASSMTGGLLKETQYF
TRBJ2-7 | TRBV5-4 | - | TRBD1 | TGTGCCAGCAGCTGGCAGACAGGGGGAGGCTACGAGCAGTACTTC | CASSWQTGGGYEQYF
TRBJ2-7 | TRBV4-3 | - | TRBD1 | TGCGCCAGCAGCGTCGGGACAGGGGGTGCCCAGCAGTACTTC | CASSVGTGGAQQYF
TRBJ1-6 | TRBV18 | - | - | TGTGCCAGCTCACCACTCTTCGCCAGGCCCCTCCACTTT | CASSPLFARPLHF
TRBJ2-5 | TRBV6-5 | - | - | TGTGCCAGCAGGATGGGACTGCTTCAAGAGACCCAGTACTTC | CASRMGLLQETQYF
TRBJ2-1 | TRBV11-3 | - | - | TGTGCCAGCAGCCTCCGCCAGGGCTACAATGAGCAGTTCTTC | CASSLRQGYNEQFF
TRBJ1-4 | TRBV6-2/TRBV6-3 | once | TRBD1 | TGTGCCAGCAGTTACAGGGGGCGAAAACTGTTTTTT | CASSYRGRKLFF
TRBJ2-5 | TRBV5-1 | - | TRBD2 | TGCGCCAGCAGCCTCCTGGGGACTAACCAAGAGACCCAGTACTTC | CASSLLGTNQETQYF
TRBJ2-5 | TRBV5-8 | few | - | TGTGCCAGCAGCTTCGGGGGGCTGGAGACCCAGTACTTC | CASSFGGLETQYF
TRBJ2-7 | TRBV4-2 | few | TRBD1 | TGTGCCAGCAGCCAAGCGGGACAGGGTCCCTACGAGCAGTACTTC | CASSQAGQGPYEQYF
TRBJ1-1 | TRBV6-5 | - | TRBD1 | TGTGCCAGCAGTAAGGACAGGGTTTATGAAGCTTTCTTT | CASSKDRVYEAFF
TRBJ2-7 | TRBV18 | - | - | TGTGCCAGCTCAGGAGGCTCCTACGAGCAGTACTTC | CASSGGSYEQYF
TRBJ1-6 | TRBV7-2 | - | TRBD1 | TGTGCCAGCAGCTTAGAACGACAGGGCCCTAATTCACCCCTCCACTTT | CASSLERQGPNSPLHF
TRBJ2-3 | TRBV9 | - | TRBD2 | TGTGCCAGCAGCCCTGGACTAGCATCAGATACGCAGTATTTT | CASSPGLASDTQYF
TRBJ2-3 | TRBV3-1/TRBV3-2 | once | - | TGTGCCAGCAGCCAACAGGGATTGGGCACAGATACGCAGTATTTT | CASSQQGLGTDTQYF
TRBJ2-7 | TRBV18 | - | - | TGTGCCAGCTCCCCTTTCGCGGACGAGCAGTACTTC | CASSPFADEQYF
TRBJ2-2 | TRBV24-1 | once | - | TGTGCCACCAGTGATTCTAGGCAGCACACCGGGGAGCTGTTTTTT | CATSDSRQHTGELFF
TRBJ2-2 | TRBV27 | - | - | TGTGCCAGCAGTTTCCACCTAGCGAGCACCGGGGAGCTGTTTTTT | CASSFHLASTGELFF
TRBJ2-3 | TRBV19 | - | - | TGTGCCAGTAGTATGGAGCCCTACCTTGGGAGCACAGATACGCAGTATTTT | CASSMEPYLGSTDTQYF
TRBJ1-4 | TRBV4-2 | - | TRBD1 | TGTGCCAGCAGCCAAGAGCCCCGCGGGACAGGGGGTCATTATGAAAAACTGTTTTTT | CASSQEPRGTGGHYEKLFF
TRBJ2-3 | TRBV19 | - | TRBD2 | TGTGCCAGTAGAGGGACTAGCGGGGGGGTGGCCGTTGGCGATACGCAGTATTTT | CASRGTSGGVAVGDTQYF
TRBJ1-5 | TRBV30 | - | - | TGTGCCTGGAGTGCGGGTGGCAATCAGCCCCAGCATTTT | CAWSAGGNQPQHF
TRBJ1-2 | TRBV25-1 | few | - | TGTGCCAGCACCCGACCGGGTTCCTATGGCTACACCTTC | CASTRPGSYGYTF
TRBJ2-7 | TRBV6-5 | few | TRBD2 | TGTGCCAGCAGTTACTCCGGGGGGGCTCACGAGCAGTACTTC | CASSYSGGAHEQYF
TRBJ2-1 | TRBV6-5 | - | - | TGTGCCAGCAGTTGGGGGGGCGTGGACAATGAGCAGTTCTTC | CASSWGGVDNEQFF
TRBJ2-5 | TRBV5-1 | - | - | TGCGCCAGCAGCTTGGGGGCCGGACAAGAGACCCAGTACTTC | CASSLGAGQETQYF
TRBJ2-3 | TRBV6-6 | - | - | TGTGCCAGCAGTCCCCCCGGGACTCTTACGCAGTATTTT | CASSPPGTLTQYF
TRBJ1-2 | TRBV28 | - | - | TGTGCCAGCAGCACACATCCGGGGAGACAGGACTATGGCTACACCTTC | CASSTHPGRQDYGYTF
TRBJ2-7 | TRBV25-1 | - | - | TGTGCCAGCACGGCAGGGGTGGCCTACGAGCAGTACTTC | CASTAGVAYEQYF
TRBJ2-1 | TRBV19 | - | TRBD1 | TGTGCCAGTAGTTACAGGGGGCTGACAAATGAGCAGTTCTTC | CASSYRGLTNEQFF
TRBJ1-2 | TRBV6-1 | - | TRBD1 | TGTGCCAGCAGTGAATACAGGGGAGACGGCTACACCTTC | CASSEYRGDGYTF
TRBJ2-7 | TRBV5-6 | - | TRBD2 | TGTGCCAGCAGCTTTAGCGGGGCCCCTGGCGAGCAGTACTTC | CASSFSGAPGEQYF
TRBJ1-5 | TRBV27 | once | - | TGTGCCAGCAGTCCTCGTAATCAGCCCCAGCATTTT | CASSPRNQPQHF
TRBJ2-7 | TRBV11-2 | - | - | TGTGCCAGCAGCTTAGCCGACTCAGCCTACGAGCAGTACTTC | CASSLADSAYEQYF